This T cell receptor (beta chain) is drawn from a study of blood T cell repertoires in COVID-19. Study as a whole: COVID-19 samples, acute and convalescent, were from the United States, Italy and Spain. Sample material is recorded as cDNA or gDNA derived from T cells, B-cell-depleted T cells, or PBMCs.

CDR1 and CDR2 from the germline V gene are LNHNV and YYDKDF (reference sequence). The V and J ends lost 3 bases and 5 bases respectively, with 11 bases between them. The CDR3 length is 15 residues. In the authors' methods: Counts of nucleated cells, estimated from reference gene primer amplification, were obtained. Profiling relied on immunoSEQ multiplex PCR, and the TCRdb table lists in-frame clones only, not all of them. Clonal size and the V and J genes are those of that table, whereas D and trimming came from the DNA. Seen here are 150,000 to 200,000 clones, approximately 90% observed once, and the top ten hold under 2%.

The TCR comes from a man aged 18 to 29 who had recovered from COVID-19. This sequence joins TRBV15 and TRBJ1-6; TRBD1 might be the D (5 bases). The sequencing input was peripheral blood. For the CDR3, the DNA is TGTGCCACCAGCAGGAGCACAGGCGATAATTCACCCCTCCACTTT. This sequence encodes CATSRSTGDNSPLHF.